Listed below are T cell receptor beta chains from one sample, sequenced in a study of blood T cell repertoires in COVID-19. The protocol was immunoSEQ multiplex PCR, while the TCRdb copy is restricted to in-frame clones and leaves out a portion. The sample carries about 280,000 clones, about 85% recorded once. Sequenced: PBMCs or T cells enriched from blood (not recorded which). All receptors derive from a woman in her forties or fifties who had recovered from COVID-19. Both conserved end residues are part of each CDR3. Size is omitted from some rows. Given values are once, few, many or a class for expanded clones.

-	TRBV18	TRBJ1-1	CASSPTTGIADTEAFF
-	TRBV12-3/TRBV12-4	TRBJ1-1	CASGTTEAFF
-	TRBV11-1	TRBJ1-6	CASSPGTDPYNSPLHF
-	TRBV5-5	TRBJ1-1	CASSFTWNTEAFF
once	TRBV2	TRBJ2-7	CASSRAGEAYEQYF
-	TRBV30	TRBJ1-3	CAWSVTRGNTIYF
-	TRBV7-3	TRBJ2-1	CASSFPLAGVDEQFF
once	TRBV5-4	TRBJ1-2	CASSFRQGGYGYTF
-	TRBV20-1	TRBJ1-6	CSASKATGNFSPLHF
-	TRBV10-2	TRBJ1-3	CASSEDPTRSGNTIYF
-	TRBV9	TRBJ2-1	CASSAPRTGAYNEQFF
-	TRBV4-2	TRBJ2-4	CASSQAITGGGIQYF
-	TRBV6-1	TRBJ1-1	CASSELRNTEAFF
-	TRBV5-8	TRBJ1-1	CASRAGGVNTEAFF